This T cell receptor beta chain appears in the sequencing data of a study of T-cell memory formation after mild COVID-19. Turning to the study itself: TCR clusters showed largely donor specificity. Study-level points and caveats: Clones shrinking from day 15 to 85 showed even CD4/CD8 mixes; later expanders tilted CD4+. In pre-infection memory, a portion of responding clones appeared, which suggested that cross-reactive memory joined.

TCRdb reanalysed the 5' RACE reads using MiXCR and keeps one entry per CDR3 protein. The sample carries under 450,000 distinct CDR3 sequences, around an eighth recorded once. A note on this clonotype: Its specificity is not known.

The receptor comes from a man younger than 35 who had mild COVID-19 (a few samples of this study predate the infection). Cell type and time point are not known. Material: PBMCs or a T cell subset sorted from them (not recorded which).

CDR3 residues: CASRKTSGGAGTQYF. CDR3 sequence (DNA): TGTGCCAGCAGGAAAACTAGCGGGGGGGCTGGGACCCAGTACTTC. This sequence joins TRBV6-2 or TRBV6-3 and TRBJ2-5; 13 nucleotides agree with TRBD2. The V and J ends lost 6 bases and 7 bases, in that order; junction bases with no gene match: 8. This CDR3 spans 15 amino acids. CDR1 MNHEY and CDR2 SVGEGT come from the germline V gene.